This entry concerns a single TCR beta chain. The antigen is undetermined. From the 5' RACE reads, TCRdb called clonotypes with MiXCR, one entry per CDR3 protein. This sample yields 250,000 to 350,000 distinct CDR3 sequences, of which around 19% are seen a single time; about 21% belongs to the top ten. The ends were cut back, 5 bases at V and 2 bases at J, with 10 bases in the middle. This CDR3 is 14 amino acids long. Germline V gene sequence: CDR1 MNHNY, CDR2 SVGAGI (reference sequence). The data stem from a study of T-cell memory formation after mild COVID-19. Study information: TCR clusters were mostly confined to one donor each.

Notes on the study in general: In pre-infection memory, a portion of responding clones appeared, which suggested that cross-reactive memory joined. Mainly in CM and EM were contracting CD4+ clones; CD8+ were in EMRA. Clones contracting over day 15 to 85 were CD4/CD8 balanced, with later expanders leaning CD4+.

The rearrangement joins TRBV6-6 to TRBJ1-3; the D gene is possibly TRBD1 (5 bases). Sequenced material: PBMCs or a T cell subset sorted from them (not recorded which). The clonotype was recovered from a man aged 18 to 30 who had mild COVID-19 (a few samples of this study predate the infection). Cell type and time point are not known. The CDR3 nucleotides read TGTGCCAGCAGTCCCGGGACGCCTGGAAACACCATATATTTT. Its translation: CASSPGTPGNTIYF.